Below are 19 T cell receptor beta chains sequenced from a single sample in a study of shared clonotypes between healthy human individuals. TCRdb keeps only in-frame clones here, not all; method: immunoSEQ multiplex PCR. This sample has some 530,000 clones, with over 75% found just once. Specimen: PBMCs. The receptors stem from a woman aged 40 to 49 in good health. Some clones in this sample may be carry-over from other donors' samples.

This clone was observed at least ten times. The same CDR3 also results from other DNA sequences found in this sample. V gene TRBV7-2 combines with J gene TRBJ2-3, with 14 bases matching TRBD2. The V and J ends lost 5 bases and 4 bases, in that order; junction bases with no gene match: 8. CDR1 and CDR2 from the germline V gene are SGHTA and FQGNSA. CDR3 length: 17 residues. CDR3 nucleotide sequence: TGTGCCAGCAGCCATCGGACTAGCGGGAGGAACGCAGATACGCAGTATTTT. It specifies CASSHRTSGRNADTQYF. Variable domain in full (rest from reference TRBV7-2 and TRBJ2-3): GAGVSQSPSNKVTEKGKDVELRCDPISGHTALYWYRQSLGQGLEFLIYFQGNSAPDKSGLPSDRFSAERTGGSVSTLTIQRTQQEDSAVYLCASSHRTSGRNADTQYFGPGTRLTVL.

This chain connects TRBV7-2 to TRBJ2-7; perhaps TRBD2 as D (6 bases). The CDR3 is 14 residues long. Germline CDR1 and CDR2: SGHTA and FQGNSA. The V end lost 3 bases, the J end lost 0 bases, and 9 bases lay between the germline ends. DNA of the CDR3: TGTGCCAGCAGCTTTGGCGGGATCTCCTACGAGCAGTACTTC. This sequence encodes CASSFGGISYEQYF. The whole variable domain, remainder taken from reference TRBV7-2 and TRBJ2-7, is GAGVSQSPSNKVTEKGKDVELRCDPISGHTALYWYRQSLGQGLEFLIYFQGNSAPDKSGLPSDRFSAERTGGSVSTLTIQRTQQEDSAVYLCASSFGGISYEQYFGPGTRLTVT.

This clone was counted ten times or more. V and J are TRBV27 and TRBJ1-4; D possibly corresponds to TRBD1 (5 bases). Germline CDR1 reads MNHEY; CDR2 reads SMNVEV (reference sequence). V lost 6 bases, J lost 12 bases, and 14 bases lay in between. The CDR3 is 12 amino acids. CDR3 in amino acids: CASRGEREELFF. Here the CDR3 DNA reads TGTGCCAGCAGGGGGGAGCGGGAGGAACTGTTTTTT.

CDR3 nucleotide sequence: TGTGCCATCAGTGAGTCCCTAGCGATGGGGAATGAGCAGTTCTTC. Its translation is CAISESLAMGNEQFF. The chain links TRBV10-3 to TRBJ2-1, with D perhaps TRBD2 (6 bases). The CDR3 runs to 15 residues. Trimming cost V 0 bases and J 7 bases, with 13 bases left between them. Germline lookup yields CDR1 ENHRY and CDR2 SYGVKD.

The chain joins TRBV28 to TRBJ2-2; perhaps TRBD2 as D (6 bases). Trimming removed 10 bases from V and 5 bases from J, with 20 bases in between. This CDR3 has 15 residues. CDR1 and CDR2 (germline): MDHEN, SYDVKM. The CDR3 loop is CATLSGTFRTGELFF. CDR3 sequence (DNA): TGTGCCACCCTCTCCGGGACTTTCCGTACCGGGGAGCTGTTTTTT.

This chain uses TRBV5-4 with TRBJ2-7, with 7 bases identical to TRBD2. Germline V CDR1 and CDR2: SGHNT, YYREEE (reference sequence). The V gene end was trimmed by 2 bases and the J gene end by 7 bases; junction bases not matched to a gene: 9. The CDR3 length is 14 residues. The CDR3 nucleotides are TGTGCCAGCAGCTTTCGTGGGGTCGGGAGGGAGCAGTACTTC. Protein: CASSFRGVGREQYF.

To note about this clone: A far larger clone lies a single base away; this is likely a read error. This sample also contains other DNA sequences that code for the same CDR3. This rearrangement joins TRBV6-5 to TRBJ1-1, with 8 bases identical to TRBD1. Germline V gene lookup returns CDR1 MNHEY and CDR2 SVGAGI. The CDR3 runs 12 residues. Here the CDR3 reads CASRQGSAEAFF. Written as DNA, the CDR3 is TGTGCTAGCCGACAGGGGAGCGCTGAAGCTTTCTTT.

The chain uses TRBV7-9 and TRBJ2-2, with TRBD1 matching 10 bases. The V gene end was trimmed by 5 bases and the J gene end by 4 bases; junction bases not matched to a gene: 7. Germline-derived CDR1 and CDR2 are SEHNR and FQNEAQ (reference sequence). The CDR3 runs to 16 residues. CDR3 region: CASSPLTGGITGELFF. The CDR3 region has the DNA TGTGCCAGCAGCCCCTTGACAGGGGGCATCACCGGGGAGCTGTTTTTT.

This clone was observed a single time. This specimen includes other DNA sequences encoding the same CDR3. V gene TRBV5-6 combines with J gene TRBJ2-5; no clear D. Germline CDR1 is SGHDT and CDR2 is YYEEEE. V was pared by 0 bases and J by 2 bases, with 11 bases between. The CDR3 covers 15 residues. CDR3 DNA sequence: TGTGCCAGCAGCTTGGGGCGCTCGGTACAAGAGACCCAGTACTTC. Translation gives CASSLGRSVQETQYF.

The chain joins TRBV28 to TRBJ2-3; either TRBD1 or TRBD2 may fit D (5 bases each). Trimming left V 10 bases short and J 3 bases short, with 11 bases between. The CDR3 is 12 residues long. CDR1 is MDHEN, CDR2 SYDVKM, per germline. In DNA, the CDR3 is TGTGCCACCCTTGGGGGAACAGATACGCAGTATTTT. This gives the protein CATLGGTDTQYF.

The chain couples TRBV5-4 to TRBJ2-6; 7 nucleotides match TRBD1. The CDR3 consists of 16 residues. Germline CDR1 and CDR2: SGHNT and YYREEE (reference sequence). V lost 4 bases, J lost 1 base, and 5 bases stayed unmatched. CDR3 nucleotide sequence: TGTGCCAGCAGCAGAGCAGGGGGATCTGGGGCCAACGTCCTGACTTTC. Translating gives CASSRAGGSGANVLTF.

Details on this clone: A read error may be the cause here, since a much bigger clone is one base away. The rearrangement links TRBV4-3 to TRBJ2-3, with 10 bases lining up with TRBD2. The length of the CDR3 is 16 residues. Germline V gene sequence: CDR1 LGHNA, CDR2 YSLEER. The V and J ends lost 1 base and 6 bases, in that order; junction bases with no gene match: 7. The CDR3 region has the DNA TGCGCCAGCAGCCAAGGGGTAGCGGGAGGCGGCGATACGCAGTATTTT. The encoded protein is CASSQGVAGGGDTQYF.

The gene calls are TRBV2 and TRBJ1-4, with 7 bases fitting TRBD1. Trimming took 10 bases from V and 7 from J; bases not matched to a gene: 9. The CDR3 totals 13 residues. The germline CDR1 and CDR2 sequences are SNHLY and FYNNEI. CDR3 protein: CATKQGEVEKLFF. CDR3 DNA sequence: TGTGCCACCAAGCAGGGGGAGGTTGAAAAACTGTTTTTT.

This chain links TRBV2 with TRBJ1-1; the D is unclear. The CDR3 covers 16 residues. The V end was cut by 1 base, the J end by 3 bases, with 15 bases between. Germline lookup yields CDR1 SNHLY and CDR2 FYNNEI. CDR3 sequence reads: CASSEDPDLRDTEAFF. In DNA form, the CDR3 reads TGTGCCAGCAGTGAAGATCCGGATCTACGGGACACTGAAGCTTTCTTT.

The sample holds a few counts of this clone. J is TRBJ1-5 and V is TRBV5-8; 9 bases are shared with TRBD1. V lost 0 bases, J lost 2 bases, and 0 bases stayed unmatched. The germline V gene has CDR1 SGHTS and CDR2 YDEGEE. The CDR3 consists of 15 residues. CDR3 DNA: TGTGCCAGCAGCTTGGGGACAGGGGGCAATCAGCCCCAGCATTTT. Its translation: CASSLGTGGNQPQHF.

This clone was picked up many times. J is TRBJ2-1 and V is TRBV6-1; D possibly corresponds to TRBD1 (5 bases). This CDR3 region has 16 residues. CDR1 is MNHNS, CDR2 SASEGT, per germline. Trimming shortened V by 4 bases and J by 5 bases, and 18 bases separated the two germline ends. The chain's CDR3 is CASSVLQGPSDNEQFF. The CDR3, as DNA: TGTGCCAGCAGTGTCCTCCAGGGCCCATCGGACAATGAGCAGTTCTTC.

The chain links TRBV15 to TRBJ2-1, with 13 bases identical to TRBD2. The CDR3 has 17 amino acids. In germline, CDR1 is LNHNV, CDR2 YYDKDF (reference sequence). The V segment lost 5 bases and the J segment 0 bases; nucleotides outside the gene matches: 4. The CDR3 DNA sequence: TGTGCCACCAGCCCTCGGACTAGCGGGAGCTCCTACAATGAGCAGTTCTTC. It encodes CATSPRTSGSSYNEQFF.

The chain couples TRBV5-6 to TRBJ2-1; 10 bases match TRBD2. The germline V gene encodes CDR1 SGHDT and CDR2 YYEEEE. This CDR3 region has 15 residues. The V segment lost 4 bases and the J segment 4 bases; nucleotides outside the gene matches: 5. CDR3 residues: CASSGGTSEYNEQFF. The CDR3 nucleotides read TGTGCCAGCAGCGGGGGGACTAGCGAGTACAATGAGCAGTTCTTC.

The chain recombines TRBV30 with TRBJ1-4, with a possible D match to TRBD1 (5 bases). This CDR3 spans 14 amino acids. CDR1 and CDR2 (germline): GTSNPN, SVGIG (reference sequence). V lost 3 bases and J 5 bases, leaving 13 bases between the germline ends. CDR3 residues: CAWSVGTLNEKLFF. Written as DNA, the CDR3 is TGTGCCTGGAGCGTGGGGACCTTAAATGAAAAACTGTTTTTT.